The 9 T cell receptor beta chains in this list originate from one sample, sequenced in a study of T-cell memory formation after mild COVID-19 (dated by TCRdb to the early 2020s). Receptors were amplified or captured by 5' RACE. The sample was run on an Illumina NovaSeq 6000. TCRdb reanalyzed the raw reads on its own, using fastp at Q25 for trimming and MiXCR for clone calling, and kept in-frame beta chains. Entries that share a CDR3 protein sequence are merged under the most common genes and DNA. This sample gives some 320,000 distinct CDR3 sequences in total; 14% of them show up just once. Of the sample, roughly a fifth is held by the ten largest clones. Sequencing was done on a sample of PBMCs or a T cell subset sorted from them (not recorded which). Every receptor here comes from a man younger than 35 who had mild COVID-19 (a few samples of this study predate the infection). The sample titles of this study are shuffled in the database, so cell type and time point are left out; the donor was told from shared clones.

This rearrangement joins TRBV4-1 to TRBJ2-7; 7 positions match TRBD1. Trimming took 3 bases from V and 2 from J; bases not matched to a gene: 10. The CDR3 loop spans 16 amino acids. Germline assignment: CDR1 MGHRA and CDR2 YSYEKL. CDR3 DNA: TGCGCCAGCAGCCAGCCCGGACGGGACAGTACCTACGAGCAGTACTTC. Translation gives CASSQPGRDSTYEQYF.

This clonotype has a handful of counts. The chain recombines TRBV20-1 with TRBJ2-3, with a weak D call TRBD1 (6 bases). V was clipped by 8 bases and J by 4 bases, with 16 bases between them. This CDR3 comprises 13 residues. From germline, CDR1 is DFQATT and CDR2 SNEGSKA (reference sequence). CDR3 residues: CSIYRDEADTQYF. Here the CDR3 DNA reads TGCAGTATTTACAGGGATGAAGCAGATACGCAGTATTTT.

This clonotype was observed at least ten times. The chain couples TRBV20-1 to TRBJ1-6, with D possibly being TRBD1 (5 bases). This CDR3 contains 14 residues. Germline V CDR1 and CDR2: DFQATT, SNEGSKA (reference sequence). The germline V and J ends were trimmed by 4 bases and 7 bases, with 14 bases remaining between them. CDR3 region: CSATAQSGNSPLHF. The CDR3 DNA follows: TGCAGTGCTACCGCCCAATCAGGGAATTCACCCCTCCACTTT.

This clonotype has just a few counts. The CDR3 is CATSGGTGREQYF. The CDR3 region has the DNA TGTGCCACCAGTGGCGGGACAGGGAGGGAGCAGTACTTC. The chain carries TRBV24-1 and TRBJ2-7, with 9 bases matching TRBD1. With 5 bases clipped from V and 7 bases from J, the junction kept 5 bases outside the gene matches. This CDR3 comprises 13 residues. Germline CDR1 is KGHDR and CDR2 is SFDVKD.

This clonotype was recorded many times. The chain carries TRBV6-5 and TRBJ2-4; tentatively, D is TRBD2 (6 bases). Germline V lookup: CDR1 MNHEY, CDR2 SVGAGI. This CDR3 has 16 residues. V lost 2 bases and J 0 bases, leaving 11 bases between the germline ends. CDR3 nucleotide sequence: TGTGCCAGCAGTTACCAGGCGGGGCTAGCCAAAAACATTCAGTACTTC. Protein: CASSYQAGLAKNIQYF.

This clonotype was picked up a small number of times. The chain uses TRBV23-1 and TRBJ1-6; possible D gene TRBD1, 5 bases. TRBV23-1 is noted as an ORF with a role that remains uncertain. V was clipped by 4 bases and J by 6 bases, with 10 bases between them. This CDR3 region has 14 residues. The CDR3 region is CASSPGVGNSPLHF. CDR3 nucleotide sequence: TGCGCCAGCAGTCCGGGGGTTGGTAATTCACCCCTCCACTTT.

This clonotype was seen a handful of times. In DNA form, the CDR3 reads TGCAGTGCTAGAAGGGACACCTACGAGCAGTACTTC. Protein product: CSARRDTYEQYF. The chain combines TRBV20-1 with TRBJ2-7; possible D gene TRBD1, 6 bases. This CDR3 has 12 residues. Trimming left V 2 bases short and J 2 bases short, with 7 bases between. CDR1 and CDR2 from the germline V gene are DFQATT and SNEGSKA (reference sequence).

This clonotype was seen a few times. The chain employs TRBV5-1 and TRBJ2-5; 9 nucleotides match TRBD2. Germline V gives CDR1 SGHRS, CDR2 YFSETQ. Trimming cost V 2 bases and J 5 bases; bases outside gene matches: 13. The CDR3 spans 17 residues. CDR3 in DNA: TGCGCCAGCAGCTTCGTTGTCCGGCGGGGGGGCGTGGAGACCCAGTACTTC. Translating gives CASSFVVRRGGVETQYF.

This clonotype has a handful of counts. V is TRBV6-2 or TRBV6-3 and J is TRBJ2-3; 16 bases are shared with TRBD2. The CDR3 contains 19 residues. Looked up from germline, CDR1 is MNHEY and CDR2 is SVGEGT. V dropped 2 bases and J dropped 5; count of bases not matched to a gene: 10. The CDR3 spells CASSYVRGLAGGPGDTQYF. The DNA of the CDR3 is TGTGCCAGCAGTTACGTGAGGGGACTAGCGGGGGGGCCAGGAGATACGCAGTATTTT.